This TCR beta chain was retrieved from a study of T cell responses to AZD1222 COVID-19 vaccine. Study observations and caveats: When two AZD1222 doses had been given, Spike-specific TCR breadth and depth rose. It should be noted that donors were predominantly white British and more often female, and clonal diversity was possibly underestimated. Sampling that yielded the repertoires occurred only after the peak T cell response.

About this clone: Its antigen is unidentified.

TCRdb's copy holds only in-frame clones and misses some; the assay was immunoSEQ multiplex PCR. The sample lists about 130,000 clones, roughly 85% occurring once. Second-dose intervals of approximately 4 or approximately 12 weeks were pooled. The TCR was taken from an adult who received the AZD1222 COVID-19 vaccine. Sample: peripheral blood, taken 28 days after the second AZD1222 dose.

CDR3 DNA: TGCGCCAGCAGCACGAGGACACCCTTTCGCGAGCAGTACTTC. Its translation is CASSTRTPFREQYF. The chain has TRBV5-1 and TRBJ2-7; D possibly corresponds to TRBD1 (5 bases). The CDR3 spans 14 residues. In germline, CDR1 is SGHRS, CDR2 YFSETQ. The germline V and J ends were trimmed by 4 bases and 6 bases, with 17 bases remaining between them.